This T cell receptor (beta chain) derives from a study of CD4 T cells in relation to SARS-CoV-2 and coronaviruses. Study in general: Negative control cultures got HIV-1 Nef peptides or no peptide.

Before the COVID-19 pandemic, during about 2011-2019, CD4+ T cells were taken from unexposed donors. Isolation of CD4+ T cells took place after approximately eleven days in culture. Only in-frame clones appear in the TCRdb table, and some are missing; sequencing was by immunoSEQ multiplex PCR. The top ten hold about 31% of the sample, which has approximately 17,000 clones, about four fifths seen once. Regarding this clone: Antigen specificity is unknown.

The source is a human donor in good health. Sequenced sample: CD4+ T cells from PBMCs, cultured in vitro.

This CDR3 reads CASSPQTVYEQYF. Here the CDR3 DNA reads TGTGCCAGCAGCCCCCAGACAGTCTACGAGCAGTACTTC. The chain couples TRBV11-2 to TRBJ2-7; the D gene is possibly TRBD1 (5 bases). V gave up 5 bases and J gave up 3 bases, with 11 bases separating them. The CDR3 runs 13 residues. Germline V gene sequence: CDR1 SGHAT, CDR2 FQNNGV.